These 21 T cell receptor beta chains originate from one sample sequenced in a study of spatial heterogeneity in lung cancer. Their cognate antigens are unknown. This sample's time point: sample taken at primary tumor resection. General observations from the study: The study found that expanded intratumoral alpha and beta TCR counts tracked tumor mutation counts.

TCRdb independently ran MiXCR on the 5' RACE reads; one entry per CDR3 protein. The sample includes some 11,000 distinct CDR3 sequences, about 5.5% seen only once; the top ten take 9.5% to 15%. The sequencing here drew on lung tumor tissue, taken at surgery. These receptors were taken from a male donor with early-stage non-small cell lung cancer.

In this sample, this clonotype is medium-sized. The chain is built from TRBV28 and TRBJ2-1; no definite D call. The CDR3 has 15 residues. V was trimmed by 3 bases and J by 0 bases, leaving 9 bases between them. CDR1 MDHEN and CDR2 SYDVKM come from the germline V gene. The CDR3 loop reads CASSFGQPSYNEQFF. In DNA, the CDR3 is TGTGCCAGCAGTTTTGGGCAGCCCTCCTACAATGAGCAGTTCTTC.

The V gene is TRBV20-1, the J gene TRBJ1-5, with 7 nucleotides matching TRBD1. The CDR3 is 13 amino acids. The junction had 7 bases not matched to a gene; V was cut back by 6 bases and J by 5 bases. Germline CDR1 and CDR2: DFQATT and SNEGSKA (reference sequence). Written as DNA, the CDR3 is TGCAGTGCGGGAAGGGGGCTAGATCAGCCCCAGCATTTT. Its protein product is CSAGRGLDQPQHF.

The table lists this clonotype with a few counts. The V call is TRBV5-1, the J call TRBJ2-3, with 8 nucleotides matching TRBD2. The CDR3 loop spans 14 amino acids. J was trimmed by 5 bases and V by 4 bases; bases with no gene match: 6. From germline, CDR1 is SGHRS and CDR2 YFSETQ. CDR3 DNA: TGCGCCAGCAGCCCGGGGGGGCCCGGAGATACGCAGTATTTT. Protein product: CASSPGGPGDTQYF.

Ten or more counts support this clonotype. The rearrangement uses TRBV7-9 and TRBJ1-4, with D uncertain. Germline values: CDR1 SEHNR, CDR2 FQNEAQ (reference sequence). Trimming left V 5 bases short and J 0 bases short, with 4 bases between. This CDR3 region has 13 residues. The CDR3 DNA follows: TGTGCCAGCAGCCCTCCAACTAATGAAAAACTGTTTTTT. Translating it yields CASSPPTNEKLFF.

In its sample, this clonotype was seen many times. The chain couples TRBV5-1 to TRBJ2-3; D gene unclear. CDR3 size: 15 residues. CDR1 SGHRS and CDR2 YFSETQ come from the germline V gene. Trimming shortened V by 1 base and J by 0 bases, and 9 bases separated the two germline ends. This CDR3 reads CASSLKDTSTDTQYF. The CDR3 nucleotides read TGCGCCAGCAGCTTGAAGGATACTAGCACAGATACGCAGTATTTT.

This clonotype was counted many times. The CDR3 DNA reads as TGTGCCAGCAGTGAATATTCTCTCGGGAGCAATCAGCCCCAGCATTTT. It codes for CASSEYSLGSNQPQHF. The rearrangement uses TRBV25-1 and TRBJ1-5; D gene ambiguous. Trimming took 0 bases from V and 1 from J, leaving 10 bases between them. The germline V gene has CDR1 MGHDK and CDR2 SYGVNS. This CDR3 is 16 amino acids long.

Ten or more counts support this clonotype. This rearrangement joins TRBV6-5 to TRBJ1-4, with D uncertain. This CDR3 has 13 amino acids. Deletions cut 2 bases from V and 6 bases from J, with 7 bases between. Germline V gives CDR1 MNHEY, CDR2 SVGAGI. The CDR3 here is CASSYSRDEKLFF. In DNA form, the CDR3 reads TGTGCCAGCAGTTACAGTCGGGATGAAAAACTGTTTTTT.

This clonotype was observed at least ten times. This sequence joins TRBV20-1 and TRBJ1-2; 8 bases agree with TRBD1. Germline V gives CDR1 DFQATT, CDR2 SNEGSKA (reference sequence). V gave up 5 bases and J gave up 4 bases; unmatched junction bases: 3. The CDR3 extends over 12 amino acids. The CDR3 sequence is CSAHDRGYGYTF. The CDR3 region has the DNA TGCAGTGCTCACGACAGGGGCTATGGCTACACCTTC.

V gene TRBV7-2 combines with J gene TRBJ2-3; 8 bases match TRBD1. With V trimmed by 6 bases and J by 3 bases, 11 bases remained unmatched. Per germline, CDR1 SGHTA and CDR2 FQGNSA. The CDR3 length is 16 residues. CDR3 amino acids: CASSSTTGAGTDTQYF. CDR3 nucleotide sequence: TGTGCCAGCAGTTCCACGACAGGGGCTGGGACAGATACGCAGTATTTT.

This clonotype was seen many times. This chain links TRBV20-1 with TRBJ1-2; tentative D call: TRBD1 (5 bases). V lost 3 bases, J lost 0 bases, and 8 bases lay in between. The CDR3 consists of 13 residues. Germline V CDR1 and CDR2: DFQATT, SNEGSKA (reference sequence). The CDR3 bases are TGCAGTGCTAGGGACAAAACTAACTATGGCTACACCTTC. Residues: CSARDKTNYGYTF.

This clonotype has a handful of counts. The rearrangement joins TRBV7-9 to TRBJ1-4, with 9 bases matching TRBD1. CDR3 length: 15 amino acids. After removal of 5 bases from V and 6 bases from J, the junction contained 7 bases not matched to a gene. Germline V gene sequence: CDR1 SEHNR, CDR2 FQNEAQ (reference sequence). Here the CDR3 reads CASSITGTGYEKLFF. CDR3 coding DNA: TGTGCCAGCAGCATTACCGGGACAGGGTATGAAAAACTGTTTTTT. The entire variable domain, with the rest obtained from reference TRBV7-9 and TRBJ1-4, is as follows: DTGVSQNPRHKITKRGQNVTFRCDPISEHNRLYWYRQTLGQGPEFLTYFQNEAQLEKSRLLSDRFSAERPKGSFSTLEIQRTEQGDSAMYLCASSITGTGYEKLFFGSGTQLSVL.

This clonotype was recorded many times. The chain has TRBV18 and TRBJ2-5; perhaps D is TRBD1 or TRBD2 (5 bases each). V was cut by 2 bases and J by 2 bases, with 9 bases left in between. The germline CDR1 and CDR2 sequences are KGHSH and LQKENI. The CDR3 totals 14 residues. CDR3 amino acids: CASSPRGEQETQYF. The CDR3 bases are TGTGCCAGCTCACCAAGGGGAGAACAAGAGACCCAGTACTTC. The full variable domain, its missing parts supplied by reference TRBV18 and TRBJ2-5, is NAGVMQNPRHLVRRRGQEARLRCSPMKGHSHVYWYRQLPEEGLKFMVYLQKENIIDESGMPKERFSAEFPKEGPSILRIQQVVRGDSAAYFCASSPRGEQETQYFGPGTRLLVL.

This clonotype was seen ten or more times. This CDR3 reads CASSGTGSTDTQYF. In DNA form, the CDR3 reads TGCGCCAGCAGCGGGACAGGAAGCACAGATACGCAGTATTTT. This chain connects TRBV5-1 to TRBJ2-3; 8 nucleotides line up with TRBD1. Trimming removed 4 bases from V and 0 bases from J; junction bases left unmatched: 1. The CDR3 spans 14 residues. The V gene's germline CDR1 is SGHRS and CDR2 YFSETQ. The whole variable domain, filled in from reference TRBV5-1 and TRBJ2-3, reads KAGVTQTPRYLIKTRGQQVTLSCSPISGHRSVSWYQQTPGQGLQFLFEYFSETQRNKGNFPGRFSGRQFSNSRSEMNVSTLELGDSALYLCASSGTGSTDTQYFGPGTRLTVL.

This clonotype was observed at least ten times. This chain joins TRBV5-1 and TRBJ1-4, with unresolved D. V lost 0 bases and J 0 bases, leaving 9 bases between the germline ends. This CDR3 has 16 residues. Germline CDR1 and CDR2: SGHRS and YFSETQ. The CDR3 region has the DNA TGCGCCAGCAGCTTGGGACCGCCCGCAACTAATGAAAAACTGTTTTTT. It codes for CASSLGPPATNEKLFF.

This clonotype was recorded at least ten times. The genes are TRBV28 and TRBJ1-1, with D unresolved. The CDR3 runs 15 residues. V gave up 3 bases and J gave up 4 bases, with 15 bases separating them. Germline V lookup: CDR1 MDHEN, CDR2 SYDVKM. CDR3 sequence reads: CASSFSHPEGTEAFF. CDR3 nucleotide sequence: TGTGCCAGCAGTTTTAGTCACCCGGAGGGCACTGAAGCTTTCTTT.

This clonotype was found many times. The chain links TRBV3-1 to TRBJ2-3; unclear D gene. Per the germline V gene, CDR1 is LGHDT and CDR2 is YNNKEL (reference sequence). The ends were cut back, 0 bases at V and 2 bases at J, with 12 bases in the middle. This CDR3 contains 16 residues. The CDR3 DNA reads TGTGCCAGCAGCCAAGACAGCCTTTTAATCACAGATACGCAGTATTTT. Its translation: CASSQDSLLITDTQYF.

Many counts were recorded for this clonotype. The CDR3 is CASSSQLSADTQYF. The CDR3, as DNA: TGTGCCAGCAGTTCCCAATTAAGTGCAGATACGCAGTATTTT. V gene TRBV6-5 combines with J gene TRBJ2-3, with D unclear. Germline V gene sequence: CDR1 MNHEY, CDR2 SVGAGI. V was shortened by 4 bases and J by 4 bases, with 12 bases between the two germline ends. The CDR3 has 14 residues.

At least ten counts were recorded for this clonotype. This rearrangement joins TRBV12-3 or TRBV12-4 to TRBJ2-1; 9 nucleotides align to TRBD2. The junction had 7 bases not matched to a gene; V was cut back by 6 bases and J by 4 bases. This CDR3 comprises 15 residues. CDR3 nucleotide sequence: TGTGCCAGCAGATTTAGCGGGGGCCCGTACAATGAGCAGTTCTTC. Translation: CASRFSGGPYNEQFF.

This clonotype was counted at least ten times. The CDR3 region has the DNA TGTGCCAGCAGTCTATGGACAGGGGCCTACGAGCAGTACTTC. Encoded protein: CASSLWTGAYEQYF. V usage is TRBV27 and J usage is TRBJ2-7; TRBD1 matches at 9 bases. CDR3 size: 14 residues. The germline gives CDR1 MNHEY, CDR2 SMNVEV (reference sequence). The trim removed 5 bases at V and 2 bases at J, leaving 4 bases unmatched.

This clonotype has a handful of counts. The rearrangement uses TRBV28 and TRBJ2-7; 10 bases are shared with TRBD1. Germline loops: CDR1 MDHEN, CDR2 SYDVKM. This CDR3 is built from 16 residues. The V gene end was trimmed by 4 bases and the J gene end by 2 bases; junction bases not matched to a gene: 8. The CDR3 sequence: CASSSPTGTGAYEQYF. For the CDR3, the DNA is TGTGCCAGCAGTTCCCCGACCGGGACAGGGGCCTACGAGCAGTACTTC. The full variable domain, its missing parts supplied by reference TRBV28 and TRBJ2-7, is DVKVTQSSRYLVKRTGEKVFLECVQDMDHENMFWYRQDPGLGLRLIYFSYDVKMKEKGDIPEGYSVSREKKERFSLILESASTNQTSMYLCASSSPTGTGAYEQYFGPGTRLTVT.

This clonotype has at least ten counts. This chain links TRBV19 with TRBJ1-5; perhaps TRBD1 as D (5 bases). CDR3 length equals 17 residues. CDR1 and CDR2 (germline): LNHDA, SQIVND (reference sequence). Trimming removed 4 bases from V and 4 bases from J, with 20 bases in between. In DNA, the CDR3 is TGTGCCAGTAGTAAGCCCGTGGGGGTCCCGTCAAATCAGCCCCAGCATTTT. Its translation: CASSKPVGVPSNQPQHF.